This T cell receptor (beta chain) emerged from a study of blood T cell repertoires in COVID-19. As for the study in general: Sites across the United States, Italy and Spain contributed samples from acute and convalescent COVID-19.

This clone was counted once. The assay was immunoSEQ multiplex PCR, and TCRdb's table has in-frame clones only and misses some. The sample records a few hundred thousand clones, roughly 90% being singletons. This CDR3 has 15 residues. Per the germline V gene, CDR1 is SQVTM and CDR2 is ANQGSEA. V shed 6 bases and J shed 1 base, with 16 bases lying between them. Individuals drawn from around 25 US areas were roughly 18 to 95 years old. Exposed participants encountered a COVID-19 case during the 2 weeks preceding study entry. This sequence originates from a woman in her 30s who had been exposed to COVID-19. The V call is TRBV29-1, the J call TRBJ2-1; tentative D call: TRBD1 (5 bases). Sequenced sample: PBMCs or T cells enriched from blood (not recorded which). This CDR3 is CSVTTGLISYNEQFF. CDR3 DNA sequence: TGCAGCGTCACAACAGGTTTAATATCCTACAATGAGCAGTTCTTC.